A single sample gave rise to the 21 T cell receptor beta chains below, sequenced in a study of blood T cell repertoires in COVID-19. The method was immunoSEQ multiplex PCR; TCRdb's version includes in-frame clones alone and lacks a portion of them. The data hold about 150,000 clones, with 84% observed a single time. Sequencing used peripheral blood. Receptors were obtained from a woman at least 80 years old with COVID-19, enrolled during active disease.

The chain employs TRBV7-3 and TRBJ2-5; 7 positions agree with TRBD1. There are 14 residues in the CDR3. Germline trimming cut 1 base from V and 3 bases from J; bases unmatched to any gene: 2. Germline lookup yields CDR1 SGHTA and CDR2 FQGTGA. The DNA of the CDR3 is TGTGCCAGCAGCTTAATGGGACAGAAAGAGACCCAGTACTTC. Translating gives CASSLMGQKETQYF.

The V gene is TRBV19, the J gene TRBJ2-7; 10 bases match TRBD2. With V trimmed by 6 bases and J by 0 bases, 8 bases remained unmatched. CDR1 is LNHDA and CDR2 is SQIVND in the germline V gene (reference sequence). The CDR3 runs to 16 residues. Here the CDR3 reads CASRAASGGLSYEQYF. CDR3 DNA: TGTGCCAGTAGAGCTGCTAGCGGGGGCCTCTCCTACGAGCAGTACTTC.

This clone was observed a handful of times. CDR3 sequence (DNA): TGTGCCAGCAGCGACCGACTAGCGGGGACAGATACGCAGTATTTT. Its translation is CASSDRLAGTDTQYF. The chain recombines TRBV5-5 with TRBJ2-3, with 11 bases aligning to TRBD2. The germline V gene has CDR1 SGHKS and CDR2 YYEKEE (reference sequence). This CDR3 comprises 15 residues. The ends lost 4 bases at V and 3 bases at J; junction bases unmatched: 4.

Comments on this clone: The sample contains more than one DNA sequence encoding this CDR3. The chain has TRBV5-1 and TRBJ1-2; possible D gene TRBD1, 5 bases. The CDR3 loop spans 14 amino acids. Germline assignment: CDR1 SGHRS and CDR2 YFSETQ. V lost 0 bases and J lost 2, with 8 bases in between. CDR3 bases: TGCGCCAGCAGCTTGGTGGCAGGGAACTATGGCTACACCTTC. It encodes CASSLVAGNYGYTF. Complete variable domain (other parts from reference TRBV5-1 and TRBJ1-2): KAGVTQTPRYLIKTRGQQVTLSCSPISGHRSVSWYQQTPGQGLQFLFEYFSETQRNKGNFPGRFSGRQFSNSRSEMNVSTLELGDSALYLCASSLVAGNYGYTFGSGTRLTVV.

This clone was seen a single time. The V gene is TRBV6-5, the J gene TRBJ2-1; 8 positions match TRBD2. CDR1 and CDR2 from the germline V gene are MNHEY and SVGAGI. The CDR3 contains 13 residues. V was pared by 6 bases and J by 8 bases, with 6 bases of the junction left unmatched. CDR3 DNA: TGTGCCAGCAGACGGGAGGGCCGCGATGAGCAGTTCTTC. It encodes CASRREGRDEQFF.

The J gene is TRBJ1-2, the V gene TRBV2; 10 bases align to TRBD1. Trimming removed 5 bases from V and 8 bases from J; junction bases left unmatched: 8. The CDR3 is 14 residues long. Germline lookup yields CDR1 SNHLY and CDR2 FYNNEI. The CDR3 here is CASSPGQGTGGYTF. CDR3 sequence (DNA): TGTGCCAGCAGTCCGGGACAGGGGACTGGCGGCTACACCTTC.

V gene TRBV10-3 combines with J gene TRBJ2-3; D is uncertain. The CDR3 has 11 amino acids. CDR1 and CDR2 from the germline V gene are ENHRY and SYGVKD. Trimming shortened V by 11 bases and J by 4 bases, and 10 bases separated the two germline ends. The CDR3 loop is CAGSTADTQYF. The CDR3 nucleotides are TGTGCCGGCTCCACCGCAGATACGCAGTATTTT.

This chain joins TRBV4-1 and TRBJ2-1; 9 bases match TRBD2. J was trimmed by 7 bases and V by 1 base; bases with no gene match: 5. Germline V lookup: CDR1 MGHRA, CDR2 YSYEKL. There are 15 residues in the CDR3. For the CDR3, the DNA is TGCGCCAGCAGCCAAGTTGGACTAGCGTTAAATGAGCAGTTCTTC. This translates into CASSQVGLALNEQFF.

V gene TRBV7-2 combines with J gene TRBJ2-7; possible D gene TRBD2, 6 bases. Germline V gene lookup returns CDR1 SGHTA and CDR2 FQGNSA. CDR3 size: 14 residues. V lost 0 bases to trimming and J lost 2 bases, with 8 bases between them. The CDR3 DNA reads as TGTGCCAGCAGCTTAGCGGCGGGACCCTACGAGCAGTACTTC. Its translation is CASSLAAGPYEQYF.

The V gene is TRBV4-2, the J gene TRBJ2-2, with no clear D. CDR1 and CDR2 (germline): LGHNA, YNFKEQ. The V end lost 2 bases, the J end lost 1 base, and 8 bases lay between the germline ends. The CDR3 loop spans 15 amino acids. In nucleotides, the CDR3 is TGTGCCAGCAGCCAATCACCTAGGAACACCGGGGAGCTGTTTTTT. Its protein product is CASSQSPRNTGELFF.

The CDR3 coding sequence is TGTGCCAGCAGCTTAGAATTACGGGAGACCCAGTACTTC. This codes for CASSLELRETQYF. V is TRBV11-1 and J is TRBJ2-5; D not certain. Trimming removed 1 base from V and 5 bases from J, with 8 bases in between. CDR1 is SGHAT, CDR2 FQDESV, per germline (reference sequence). The CDR3 sequence is 13 residues long. The full variable domain, in which reference TRBV11-1 and TRBJ2-5 provide the parts outside the CDR3, is EAEVAQSPRYKITEKSQAVAFWCDPISGHATLYWYRQILGQGPELLVQFQDESVVDDSQLPKDRFSAERLKGVDSTLKIQPAELGDSAMYLCASSLELRETQYFGPGTRLLVL.

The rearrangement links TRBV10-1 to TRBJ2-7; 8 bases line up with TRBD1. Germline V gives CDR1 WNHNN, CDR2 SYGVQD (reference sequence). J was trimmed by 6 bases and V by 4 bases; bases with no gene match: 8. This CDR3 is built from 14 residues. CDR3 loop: CASSGGQGGLEQYF. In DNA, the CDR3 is TGCGCCAGCAGTGGAGGACAGGGCGGGCTCGAGCAGTACTTC.

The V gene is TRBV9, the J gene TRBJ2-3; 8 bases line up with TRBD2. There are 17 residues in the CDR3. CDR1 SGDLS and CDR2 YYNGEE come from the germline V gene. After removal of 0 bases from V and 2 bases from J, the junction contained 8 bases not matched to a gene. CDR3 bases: TGTGCCAGCAGCGTAGATCCCCAGGGACTAGTCACAGATACGCAGTATTTT. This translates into CASSVDPQGLVTDTQYF.

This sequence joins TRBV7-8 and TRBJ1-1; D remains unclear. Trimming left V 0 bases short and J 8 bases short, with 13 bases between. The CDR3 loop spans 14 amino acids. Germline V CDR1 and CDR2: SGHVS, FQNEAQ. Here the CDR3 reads CASSLAVRGFEAFF. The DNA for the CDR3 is TGTGCCAGCAGCTTAGCTGTGCGAGGGTTCGAAGCTTTCTTT.

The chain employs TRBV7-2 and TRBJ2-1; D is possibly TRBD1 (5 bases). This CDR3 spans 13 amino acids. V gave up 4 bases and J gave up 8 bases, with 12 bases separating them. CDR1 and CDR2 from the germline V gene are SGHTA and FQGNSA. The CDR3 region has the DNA TGTGCCAGCAGCTCATCAGGGTACCATGAGCAGTTCTTC. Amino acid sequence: CASSSSGYHEQFF.

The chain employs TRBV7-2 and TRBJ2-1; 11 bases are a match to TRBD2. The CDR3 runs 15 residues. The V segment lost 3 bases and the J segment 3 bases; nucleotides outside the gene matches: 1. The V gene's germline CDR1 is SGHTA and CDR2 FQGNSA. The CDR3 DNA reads TGTGCCAGCAGCTTCGGGACTAGCGGCTACAATGAGCAGTTCTTC. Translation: CASSFGTSGYNEQFF. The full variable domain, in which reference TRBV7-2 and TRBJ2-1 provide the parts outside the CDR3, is GAGVSQSPSNKVTEKGKDVELRCDPISGHTALYWYRQSLGQGLEFLIYFQGNSAPDKSGLPSDRFSAERTGGSVSTLTIQRTQQEDSAVYLCASSFGTSGYNEQFFGPGTRLTVL.

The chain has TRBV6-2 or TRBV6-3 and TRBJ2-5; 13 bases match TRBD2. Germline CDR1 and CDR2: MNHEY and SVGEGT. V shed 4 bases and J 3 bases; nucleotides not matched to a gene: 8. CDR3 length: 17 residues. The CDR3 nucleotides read TGTGCCAGCAGTTGGCCGACTAGCGGGGGGAGCAAAGAGACCCAGTACTTC. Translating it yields CASSWPTSGGSKETQYF.

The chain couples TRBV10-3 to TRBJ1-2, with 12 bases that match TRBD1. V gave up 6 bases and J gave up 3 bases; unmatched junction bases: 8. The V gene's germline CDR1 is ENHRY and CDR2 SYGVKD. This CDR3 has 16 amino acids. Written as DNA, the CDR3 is TGTGCCATCAGAAAGGGACAGGGGGCATTCGACTATGGCTACACCTTC. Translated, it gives CAIRKGQGAFDYGYTF.

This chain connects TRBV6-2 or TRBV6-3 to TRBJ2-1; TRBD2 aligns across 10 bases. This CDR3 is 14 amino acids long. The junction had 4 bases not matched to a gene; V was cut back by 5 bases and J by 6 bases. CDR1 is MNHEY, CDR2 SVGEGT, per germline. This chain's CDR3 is CASSQIAGGNEQFF. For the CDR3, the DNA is TGTGCCAGCAGTCAAATAGCGGGAGGCAATGAGCAGTTCTTC.

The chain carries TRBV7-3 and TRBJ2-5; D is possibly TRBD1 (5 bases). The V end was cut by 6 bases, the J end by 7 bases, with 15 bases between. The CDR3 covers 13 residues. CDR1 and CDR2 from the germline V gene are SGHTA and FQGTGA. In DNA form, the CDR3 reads TGTGCCAGCAGTCTAGACCCCACAGGGACCCAGTACTTC. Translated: CASSLDPTGTQYF.

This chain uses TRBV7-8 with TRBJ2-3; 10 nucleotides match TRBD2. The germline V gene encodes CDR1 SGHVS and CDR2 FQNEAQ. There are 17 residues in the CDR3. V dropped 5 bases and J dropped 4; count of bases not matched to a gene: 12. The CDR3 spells CASSARRLAGAADTQYF. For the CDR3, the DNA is TGTGCCAGCAGCGCCCGAAGGCTAGCGGGAGCTGCAGATACGCAGTATTTT.